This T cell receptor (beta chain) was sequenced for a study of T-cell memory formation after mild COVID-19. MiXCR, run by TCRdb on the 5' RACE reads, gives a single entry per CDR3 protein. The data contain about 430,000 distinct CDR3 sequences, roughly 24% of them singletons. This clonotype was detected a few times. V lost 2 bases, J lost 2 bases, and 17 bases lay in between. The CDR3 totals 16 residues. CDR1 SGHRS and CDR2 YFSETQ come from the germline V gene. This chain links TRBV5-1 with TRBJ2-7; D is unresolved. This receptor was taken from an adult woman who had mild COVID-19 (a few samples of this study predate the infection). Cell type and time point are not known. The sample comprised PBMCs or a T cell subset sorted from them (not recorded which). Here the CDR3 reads CASSFAPGFTAYEQYF. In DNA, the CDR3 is TGCGCCAGCAGCTTTGCCCCCGGTTTTACGGCCTACGAGCAGTACTTC. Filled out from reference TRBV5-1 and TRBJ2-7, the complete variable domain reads KAGVTQTPRYLIKTRGQQVTLSCSPISGHRSVSWYQQTPGQGLQFLFEYFSETQRNKGNFPGRFSGRQFSNSRSEMNVSTLELGDSALYLCASSFAPGFTAYEQYFGPGTRLTVT.